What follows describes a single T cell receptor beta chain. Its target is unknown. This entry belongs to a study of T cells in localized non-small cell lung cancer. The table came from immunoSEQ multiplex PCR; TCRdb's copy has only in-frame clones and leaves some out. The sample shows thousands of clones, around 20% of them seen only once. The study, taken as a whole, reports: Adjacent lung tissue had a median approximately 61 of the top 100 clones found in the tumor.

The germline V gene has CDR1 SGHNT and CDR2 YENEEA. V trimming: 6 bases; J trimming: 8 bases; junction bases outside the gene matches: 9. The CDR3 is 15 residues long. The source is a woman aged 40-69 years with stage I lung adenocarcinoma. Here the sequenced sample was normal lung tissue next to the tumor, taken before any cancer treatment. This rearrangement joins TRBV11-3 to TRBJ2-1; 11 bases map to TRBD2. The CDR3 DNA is TGTGCCAGCAGTGTAGCGGGAGGGCCTAACGATGAGCAGTTCTTC. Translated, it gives CASSVAGGPNDEQFF.